The 32 T cell receptor beta chains below come from one sample, sequenced in a study of blood T cell repertoires in COVID-19. Measured with immunoSEQ multiplex PCR; TCRdb has only the in-frame clones, and not every one. The table has fewer than 350,000 clones, 88% seen once. The sequencing input was PBMCs or T cells enriched from blood (not recorded which). Receptors originate from a woman aged 55-69 years in a cohort exposed to, infected with or recovered from COVID-19 (not recorded which).

This clone is a singleton in its sample. The chain is built from TRBV7-9 and TRBJ1-1, with unresolved D. The CDR3 runs to 15 residues. The germline V gene has CDR1 SEHNR and CDR2 FQNEAQ (reference sequence). V lost 1 base, J lost 1 base, and 10 bases lay in between. CDR3 residues: CASSLDPPGNTEAFF. Here the CDR3 DNA reads TGTGCCAGCAGCTTAGACCCTCCAGGGAACACTGAAGCTTTCTTT. Full variable domain (missing parts from reference TRBV7-9 and TRBJ1-1): DTGVSQNPRHKITKRGQNVTFRCDPISEHNRLYWYRQTLGQGPEFLTYFQNEAQLEKSRLLSDRFSAERPKGSFSTLEIQRTEQGDSAMYLCASSLDPPGNTEAFFGQGTRLTVV.

The gene calls are TRBV10-3 and TRBJ2-7; 7 bases are shared with TRBD2. Germline CDR1 and CDR2: ENHRY and SYGVKD. V lost 3 bases, J lost 3 bases, and 2 bases stayed unmatched. This CDR3 is 13 amino acids long. The CDR3 region has the DNA TGTGCCATCAGTGATGGCGGGAGCTACGAGCAGTACTTC. This gives the protein CAISDGGSYEQYF.

The chain has TRBV5-5 and TRBJ1-5, with D unclear. CDR1 SGHKS and CDR2 YYEKEE come from the germline V gene (reference sequence). This CDR3 comprises 13 residues. V was cut by 4 bases and J by 5 bases, with 10 bases left in between. The CDR3 nucleotides are TGTGCCAGCAGCCCTCGACAAGATCAGCCCCAGCATTTT. This gives the protein CASSPRQDQPQHF. Combining the CDR3 with reference TRBV5-5 and TRBJ1-5 gives the whole variable domain DAGVTQSPTHLIKTRGQQVTLRCSPISGHKSVSWYQQVLGQGPQFIFQYYEKEERGRGNFPDRFSARQFPNYSSELNVNALLLGDSALYLCASSPRQDQPQHFGDGTRLSIL.

This clone has a single count. The chain uses TRBV30 and TRBJ1-2; no clear D gene. In germline, CDR1 is GTSNPN, CDR2 SVGIG (reference sequence). The V end lost 2 bases, the J end lost 4 bases, and 8 bases lay between the germline ends. The CDR3 length is 12 residues. CDR3 sequence (DNA): TGTGCCTGGAGTAAAGAGGGCTATGGCTACACCTTC. Its translation is CAWSKEGYGYTF.

This chain uses TRBV30 with TRBJ2-2; tentatively, D is TRBD2 (6 bases). Trimming took 5 bases from V and 4 from J, leaving 20 bases between them. The CDR3 spans 16 residues. CDR1 GTSNPN and CDR2 SVGIG come from the germline V gene (reference sequence). The CDR3 DNA is TGTGCCTGGTTGATTAGCGGACCATACCGCACCGGGGAGCTGTTTTTT. It specifies CAWLISGPYRTGELFF.

The V call is TRBV2, the J call TRBJ2-3; D remains ambiguous. The CDR3 is made up of 11 amino acids. With 7 bases removed from V and 6 bases from J, the gap between germline ends came to 8 bases. Per the germline V gene, CDR1 is SNHLY and CDR2 is FYNNEI. Here the CDR3 DNA reads TGTGCCAGCATTCTGAGTGATACGCAGTATTTT. Its protein is CASILSDTQYF.

The genes are TRBV14 and TRBJ2-1; D might be TRBD1 (6 bases). The CDR3 length is 15 residues. Germline V gene data show CDR1 as SGHDN and CDR2 as FVKESK. With 2 bases removed from V and 0 bases from J, the gap between germline ends came to 8 bases. The CDR3 spells CASSQRDNSYNEQFF. CDR3 bases: TGTGCCAGCAGCCAACGGGACAACTCCTACAATGAGCAGTTCTTC.

The chain carries TRBV7-9 and TRBJ2-1; D gene uncertain. CDR1 and CDR2 from the germline V gene are SEHNR and FQNEAQ (reference sequence). The CDR3 is 13 residues long. V was trimmed by 2 bases and J by 4 bases, leaving 6 bases between them. This CDR3 is CASSLNPYNEQFF. As DNA, the CDR3 is TGTGCCAGCAGCTTAAATCCATACAATGAGCAGTTCTTC.

The chain employs TRBV30 and TRBJ1-1; TRBD1 might be the D (6 bases). The V end was cut by 5 bases, the J end by 1 base, with 11 bases between. The CDR3 runs 13 residues. The germline V gene encodes CDR1 GTSNPN and CDR2 SVGIG (reference sequence). DNA for the CDR3: TGTGCCTGGGCCAGGGGTGAGAACACTGAAGCTTTCTTT. Translating gives CAWARGENTEAFF. Full variable domain (missing parts from reference TRBV30 and TRBJ1-1): SQTIHQWPATLVQPVGSPLSLECTVEGTSNPNLYWYRQAAGRGLQLLFYSVGIGQISSEVPQNLSASRPQDRQFILSSKKLLLSDSGFYLCAWARGENTEAFFGQGTRLTVV.

The DNA of the CDR3 is TGTGCCAGCAGTAAAGGGGTCACTGAAGCTTTCTTT. Translating gives CASSKGVTEAFF. The chain carries TRBV7-9 and TRBJ1-1, with TRBD1 as a possible D gene (5 bases). The CDR3 totals 12 residues. Germline CDR1 is SEHNR and CDR2 is FQNEAQ (reference sequence). Trimming took 6 bases from V and 4 from J, leaving 9 bases between them.

The genes are TRBV11-3 and TRBJ2-6; no firm D call. V dropped 1 base and J dropped 0 bases, with 10 bases sitting between them. The CDR3 loop spans 17 amino acids. Germline-derived CDR1 and CDR2 are SGHNT and YENEEA. This chain's CDR3 is CASSLGASSSGANVLTF. CDR3 nucleotide sequence: TGTGCCAGCAGCTTAGGGGCCAGCAGCTCTGGGGCCAACGTCCTGACTTTC. The full variable domain, rest sourced from reference TRBV11-3 and TRBJ2-6, is EAGVVQSPRYKIIEKKQPVAFWCNPISGHNTLYWYLQNLGQGPELLIRYENEEAVDDSQLPKDRFSAERLKGVDSTLKIQPAELGDSAVYLCASSLGASSSGANVLTFGAGSRLTVL.

The J gene is TRBJ1-1, the V gene TRBV29-1; a possible D gene is TRBD1 (6 bases). The CDR3 has 14 residues. The ends were cut back, 4 bases at V and 0 bases at J, with 12 bases in the middle. Germline lookup yields CDR1 SQVTM and CDR2 ANQGSEA. Here the CDR3 reads CSVGDRNMNTEAFF. The CDR3 DNA follows: TGCAGCGTTGGTGACAGGAACATGAACACTGAAGCTTTCTTT.

V usage is TRBV24-1 and J usage is TRBJ2-3; D perhaps matches TRBD1 (5 bases). The V end was cut by 2 bases, the J end by 3 bases, with 14 bases between. Germline assignment: CDR1 KGHDR and CDR2 SFDVKD. The CDR3 is made up of 16 amino acids. CDR3 in DNA: TGTGCCACCAGTGATTCGGGCAGGGTATCGACAGATACGCAGTATTTT. Amino acids: CATSDSGRVSTDTQYF.

This sequence joins TRBV7-3 and TRBJ2-7; D gene uncertain. The CDR3 is 14 amino acids. V lost 5 bases and J 5 bases, leaving 16 bases between the germline ends. Per the germline V gene, CDR1 is SGHTA and CDR2 is FQGTGA. Written as DNA, the CDR3 is TGTGCCAGCAGCCCCCTTGGGCGAACGGACGAGCAGTACTTC. It translates to CASSPLGRTDEQYF.

This chain uses TRBV10-2 with TRBJ2-1; 13 nucleotides align to TRBD2. Trimming at V came to 10 bases and at J to 6 bases, leaving 6 bases not matched to a gene. Per the germline V gene, CDR1 is WSHSY and CDR2 is SAAADI. CDR3 length equals 14 residues. The CDR3 coding sequence is TGCGCCACCGGCCGGACTAGCGGGAGCAATGAGCAGTTCTTC. Translating gives CATGRTSGSNEQFF.

This chain joins TRBV10-2 and TRBJ1-2; a possible D gene is TRBD1 (6 bases). Trimming removed 0 bases at V and 2 bases at J, with 7 bases between. From germline, CDR1 is WSHSY and CDR2 SAAADI. This CDR3 region has 14 residues. The CDR3 nucleotides read TGCGCCAGCAGTGAGTCTACAGGGAACTATGGCTACACCTTC. It is translated as CASSESTGNYGYTF.

In its sample, this clone was seen once. This chain uses TRBV19 with TRBJ1-1; TRBD1 matches 10 bases. The V gene's germline CDR1 is LNHDA and CDR2 SQIVND (reference sequence). The CDR3 has 13 amino acids. The junction had 7 bases not matched to a gene; V was cut back by 5 bases and J by 10 bases. The CDR3 is CASSAGTGVRAFF. The CDR3 bases are TGTGCCAGTAGTGCCGGGACAGGGGTGAGAGCTTTCTTT.

The chain couples TRBV10-3 to TRBJ1-4; D is ambiguous. The V gene lost 11 bases and the J gene lost 5 bases, with 18 bases spanning the gap. The CDR3 extends over 14 amino acids. Germline loops: CDR1 ENHRY, CDR2 SYGVKD. CDR3 nucleotides: TGTGCCGTCCGGCCGGCGGGCACAAATGAAAAACTGTTTTTT. It is translated as CAVRPAGTNEKLFF.

The rearrangement joins TRBV29-1 to TRBJ1-1, with D perhaps matching TRBD1 (6 bases). The V end lost 7 bases, the J end lost 0 bases, and 15 bases lay between the germline ends. From germline, CDR1 is SQVTM and CDR2 ANQGSEA. This CDR3 comprises 14 residues. CDR3 sequence: CSAHRETMNTEAFF. The CDR3 bases are TGCAGCGCCCACAGGGAAACTATGAACACTGAAGCTTTCTTT. The full variable domain, in which reference TRBV29-1 and TRBJ1-1 provide the parts outside the CDR3, is SAVISQKPSRDICQRGTSLTIQCQVDSQVTMMFWYRQQPGQSLTLIATANQGSEATYESGFVIDKFPISRPNLTFSTLTVSNMSPEDSSIYLCSAHRETMNTEAFFGQGTRLTVV.

This sequence joins TRBV21-1 and TRBJ2-3; the table's D call TRBD1 went unverified against the DNA. TRBV21-1 is an annotated pseudogene. The CDR3 consists of 14 residues. The CDR3: CASSKPRLTDTQYF. The CDR3 DNA sequence: TGTGCCAGCAGCAAACCCAGGCTCACAGATACGCAGTATTTT.

The chain combines TRBV11-3 with TRBJ2-1; 10 bases fit TRBD2. J lost 7 bases, V lost 5 bases, and 8 bases had no gene match. Germline assignment: CDR1 SGHNT and CDR2 YENEEA. The CDR3 length is 15 residues. The CDR3 protein is CASSEREGLGNEQFF. DNA of the CDR3: TGTGCCAGCAGCGAGCGGGAGGGCCTCGGGAATGAGCAGTTCTTC.

This clone was observed a few times. The chain links TRBV15 to TRBJ1-2; D may be TRBD1 (6 bases). Per the germline V gene, CDR1 is LNHNV and CDR2 is YYDKDF (reference sequence). V gave up 1 base and J gave up 5 bases, with 17 bases separating them. The CDR3 has 16 residues. The DNA of the CDR3 is TGTGCCACCAGCAGAGCGTTCTTGACAGGCGATTATGGCTACACCTTC. As protein: CATSRAFLTGDYGYTF. The complete variable domain, with remaining parts taken from reference TRBV15 and TRBJ1-2, reads DAMVIQNPRYQVTQFGKPVTLSCSQTLNHNVMYWYQQKSSQAPKLLFHYYDKDFNNEADTPDNFQSRRPNTSFCFLDIRSPGLGDTAMYLCATSRAFLTGDYGYTFGSGTRLTVV.

The rearrangement joins TRBV3-1 (or the pseudogene TRBV3-2) to TRBJ1-5; D gene uncertain. Trimming removed 2 bases from V and 4 bases from J, with 18 bases in between. Germline loops: CDR1 LGHDT, CDR2 YNNKEL (reference sequence). The CDR3 runs 17 residues. Here the CDR3 DNA reads TGTGCCAGCAGCCAAAGGGTGGTGGGAGTCCCGAATCAGCCCCAGCATTTT. Protein: CASSQRVVGVPNQPQHF.

V gene TRBV7-9 combines with J gene TRBJ1-1, with TRBD1 matching over 8 bases. This CDR3 spans 15 amino acids. In germline, CDR1 is SEHNR, CDR2 FQNEAQ (reference sequence). The V segment lost 7 bases and the J segment 5 bases; nucleotides outside the gene matches: 12. The CDR3 coding sequence is TGTGCCAGCACCCAACTCCAGGGGGCCGGGACTGAAGCTTTCTTT. Protein: CASTQLQGAGTEAFF.

V usage is TRBV4-1 and J usage is TRBJ1-5; TRBD1 might be the D (6 bases). Germline V gene lookup returns CDR1 MGHRA and CDR2 YSYEKL. Trimming shortened V by 4 bases and J by 0 bases, and 16 bases separated the two germline ends. CDR3 length: 17 amino acids. The CDR3 spells CASSPAAGGDSNQPQHF. In DNA form, the CDR3 reads TGCGCCAGCAGCCCAGCCGCGGGGGGCGATAGCAATCAGCCCCAGCATTTT.

V gene TRBV5-6 combines with J gene TRBJ1-5; maybe TRBD1 (5 bases). V lost 6 bases to trimming and J lost 4 bases, with 14 bases between them. CDR1 and CDR2 (germline): SGHDT, YYEEEE. The CDR3 has 14 residues. The CDR3 is CASNKGRVNQPQHF. CDR3 sequence (DNA): TGTGCCAGCAACAAGGGGAGGGTTAATCAGCCCCAGCATTTT. Supplemented by reference TRBV5-6 and TRBJ1-5, the full variable domain reads DAGVTQSPTHLIKTRGQQVTLRCSPKSGHDTVSWYQQALGQGPQFIFQYYEEEERQRGNFPDRFSGHQFPNYSSELNVNALLLGDSALYLCASNKGRVNQPQHFGDGTRLSIL.

This chain uses TRBV5-5 with TRBJ2-3; TRBD2 matches 10 bases. V lost 2 bases and J lost 7; bases outside the gene matches: 13. The germline gives CDR1 SGHKS, CDR2 YYEKEE (reference sequence). CDR3 size: 17 residues. The CDR3 region is CASSFLASGSQVNTQYF. Written as DNA, the CDR3 is TGTGCCAGCAGCTTTTTGGCTAGCGGGAGTCAGGTGAATACGCAGTATTTT.

J is TRBJ2-1 and V is TRBV28; D call uncertain. The CDR3 length is 13 residues. The V gene's germline CDR1 is MDHEN and CDR2 SYDVKM. The V end was cut by 6 bases, the J end by 4 bases, with 10 bases between. CDR3 bases: TGTGCCAGCAGATCCCAGTCTTACAATGAGCAGTTCTTC. Translated: CASRSQSYNEQFF. The variable domain in full, completed from reference TRBV28 and TRBJ2-1, reads DVKVTQSSRYLVKRTGEKVFLECVQDMDHENMFWYRQDPGLGLRLIYFSYDVKMKEKGDIPEGYSVSREKKERFSLILESASTNQTSMYLCASRSQSYNEQFFGPGTRLTVL.

V is TRBV11-2 and J is TRBJ2-1; no clear D gene. The germline gives CDR1 SGHAT, CDR2 FQNNGV. V was cut by 0 bases and J by 7 bases, with 4 bases left in between. CDR3 length equals 12 residues. CDR3 sequence: CASSLDRNEQFF. The CDR3 DNA reads TGTGCCAGCAGCTTAGATCGGAATGAGCAGTTCTTC.

The rearrangement joins TRBV27 to TRBJ2-5, with D tentatively TRBD1 (5 bases). This CDR3 comprises 12 residues. Trimming cost V 8 bases and J 4 bases, with 11 bases left between them. In germline, CDR1 is MNHEY, CDR2 SMNVEV (reference sequence). DNA for the CDR3: TGTGCCAGCTACAATAGGGGAGAGACCCAGTACTTC. Translation gives CASYNRGETQYF.

V and J are TRBV18 and TRBJ2-1; 7 bases are a match to TRBD2. CDR1 and CDR2 from the germline V gene are KGHSH and LQKENI. The ends lost 1 base at V and 6 bases at J; junction bases unmatched: 0. The CDR3 length is 13 residues. The CDR3 DNA reads TGTGCCAGCTCACCACTAGCGGGCAATGAGCAGTTCTTC. Translating gives CASSPLAGNEQFF. Filled out from reference TRBV18 and TRBJ2-1, the complete variable domain reads NAGVMQNPRHLVRRRGQEARLRCSPMKGHSHVYWYRQLPEEGLKFMVYLQKENIIDESGMPKERFSAEFPKEGPSILRIQQVVRGDSAAYFCASSPLAGNEQFFGPGTRLTVL.

This clone came up once. This chain joins TRBV2 and TRBJ2-1, with D possibly matching TRBD1 (5 bases). V lost 7 bases and J lost 4, with 11 bases in between. The CDR3 loop spans 13 amino acids. Germline V CDR1 and CDR2: SNHLY, FYNNEI. The CDR3 nucleotides are TGTGCCAGCATGTTGGACACGTACAATGAGCAGTTCTTC. It is translated as CASMLDTYNEQFF.